The clone carrying this TCR beta chain was picked up a small number of times. What it binds is unknown. The data stem from a study of beta chain features in type 1 diabetes. Findings and caveats of the study: Short templates might get an advantage during PCR, and this would be equal in patients and controls.

Sequencing targeted expressed TCRB transcripts, as all isolated RNA had been reverse transcribed. The method was immunoSEQ multiplex PCR; TCRdb's version includes in-frame clones alone and lacks a portion of them. The profile covers around 170,000 clones, with less than 9.5% appearing a single time and 2% to 2.5% taken by the ten largest. The origin of this receptor is a young woman in good health. The sequenced sample was central memory CD4+ T cells from blood.

This CDR3 is CASSLVPGDIQYF. CDR3 in DNA: TGCGCCAGCAGCTTGGTTCCAGGGGACATTCAGTACTTC. This chain joins TRBV5-1 and TRBJ2-4, with TRBD1 as a possible D gene (6 bases). The CDR3 runs to 13 residues. Germline V lookup: CDR1 SGHRS, CDR2 YFSETQ. Trimming stripped 0 bases from V and 8 bases from J, with 9 bases between.